This TCR beta chain was identified in a study of CD8+ T cells in alopecia areata. Germline CDR1 reads SGHRS; CDR2 reads YFSETQ. Trimming took 1 base from V and 5 from J, leaving 12 bases between them. The CDR3 spans 15 residues. cDNA prepared by RNA extraction and subsequent reverse transcription served as the template for sequencing. Produced via immunoSEQ multiplex PCR; TCRdb's table is partial and in-frame only. Counted here are fewer than 150,000 clones, around 60% occurring once; the ten biggest clones make up under 5%. This receptor was identified in a human donor with alopecia areata. The chain links TRBV5-1 to TRBJ1-4; possible D gene TRBD1, 5 bases. The specimen comprised CD4+ T cells sorted from blood, sampled at week 0. DNA of the CDR3: TGCGCCAGCAGCTTGTATACATCAGGGAATGAAAAACTGTTTTTT. This gives the protein CASSLYTSGNEKLFF. Supplemented by reference TRBV5-1 and TRBJ1-4, the full variable domain reads KAGVTQTPRYLIKTRGQQVTLSCSPISGHRSVSWYQQTPGQGLQFLFEYFSETQRNKGNFPGRFSGRQFSNSRSEMNVSTLELGDSALYLCASSLYTSGNEKLFFGSGTQLSVL.